The 9 T cell receptor beta chains given below trace back to one sample, sequenced in a study of blood T cell repertoires in COVID-19. Sequencing used immunoSEQ multiplex PCR; TCRdb keeps in-frame clones, though not all of them. This table has over 150,000 clones, roughly 93% appearing once. Sequenced: peripheral blood. Receptor source: a man younger than 30 with COVID-19, enrolled during active disease.

The rearrangement links TRBV6-6 to TRBJ2-7, with 7 nucleotides matching TRBD1. The CDR3 sequence is 13 residues long. The germline gives CDR1 MNHNY, CDR2 SVGAGI (reference sequence). The V segment lost 5 bases and the J segment 4 bases; nucleotides outside the gene matches: 5. CDR3 region: CASSHDREYEQYF. CDR3 nucleotide sequence: TGTGCCAGCAGTCACGACAGGGAATACGAGCAGTACTTC.

V usage is TRBV7-3 and J usage is TRBJ2-5; weak D call: TRBD2 (7 bases). The CDR3 is 17 residues long. The germline V gene encodes CDR1 SGHTA and CDR2 FQGTGA. Trimming pared 3 bases from V and 4 bases from J, leaving 21 bases between. This CDR3 reads CASSLMAGAPGAETQYF. CDR3 nucleotide sequence: TGTGCCAGCAGCTTGATGGCGGGAGCACCGGGGGCAGAGACCCAGTACTTC.

V usage is TRBV5-1 and J usage is TRBJ2-7, with D possibly TRBD1 on 5 matching bases. CDR1 and CDR2 from the germline V gene are SGHRS and YFSETQ. The CDR3 runs 14 residues. The V end was cut by 1 base, the J end by 3 bases, with 11 bases between. The CDR3 sequence is CASSLTGPLYEQYF. DNA of the CDR3: TGCGCCAGCAGCTTGACAGGTCCGCTCTACGAGCAGTACTTC.

This clone occurred once. The V gene is TRBV19, the J gene TRBJ2-1; 10 bases line up with TRBD2. The CDR3 is made up of 16 amino acids. Trimming took 1 base from V and 7 from J; bases not matched to a gene: 7. The germline V gene has CDR1 LNHDA and CDR2 SQIVND (reference sequence). In nucleotides, the CDR3 is TGTGCCAGTAGTATAGGCCCTAGCGGGAGTCGAAATGAGCAGTTCTTC. It translates to CASSIGPSGSRNEQFF.

This chain joins TRBV11-1 and TRBJ2-7, with 11 positions matching TRBD2. The CDR3 loop spans 15 amino acids. Per germline, CDR1 SGHAT and CDR2 FQDESV (reference sequence). J lost 2 bases, V lost 4 bases, and 4 bases had no gene match. CDR3 region: CASSSPGLAAYEQYF. Here the CDR3 DNA reads TGTGCCAGCAGCTCGCCGGGACTAGCGGCCTACGAGCAGTACTTC.

This clone was found a few times. This CDR3 is CASSLGTVGLDGYTF. The CDR3 bases are TGTGCCAGCAGCTTAGGGACAGTGGGATTGGATGGCTACACCTTC. The genes are TRBV7-9 and TRBJ1-2, with D possibly being TRBD1 (6 bases). The V end was cut by 1 base, the J end by 6 bases, with 15 bases between. Per the germline V gene, CDR1 is SEHNR and CDR2 is FQNEAQ (reference sequence). This CDR3 is built from 15 residues.

This clone was detected a few times. CDR3 region: CASSRSGTSNEQFF. The CDR3 nucleotides are TGTGCCAGCAGCCGTTCCGGGACTAGCAATGAGCAGTTCTTC. J is TRBJ2-1 and V is TRBV7-8; TRBD2 matches 8 bases. The germline V gene has CDR1 SGHVS and CDR2 FQNEAQ. V gave up 5 bases and J gave up 6 bases; unmatched junction bases: 6. The CDR3 extends over 14 amino acids.

This chain connects TRBV3-1 (or the pseudogene TRBV3-2) to TRBJ1-2; 7 bases agree with TRBD1. CDR1 and CDR2 (germline): LGHDT, YNNKEL (reference sequence). The CDR3 sequence is 16 residues long. Trimming at V came to 4 bases and at J to 2 bases, leaving 10 bases not matched to a gene. CDR3 loop: CASSPEERGRNYGYTF. Here the CDR3 DNA reads TGTGCCAGCAGCCCCGAGGAAAGGGGGCGCAACTATGGCTACACCTTC.

The chain couples TRBV7-6 to TRBJ1-4; D unresolved. V lost 3 bases to trimming and J lost 4 bases, with 12 bases between them. Germline CDR1 reads SGHVS; CDR2 reads FNYEAQ. The CDR3 extends over 15 amino acids. The CDR3 is CASSLETAFNEKLFF. CDR3 bases: TGTGCCAGCAGCTTGGAGACCGCGTTTAATGAAAAACTGTTTTTT.